One TCR beta chain is described in this entry. Generated by immunoSEQ multiplex PCR, the TCRdb table keeps only in-frame clones and is missing some. The sample lists about 130,000 clones; around 83% were seen once. The CDR3 totals 14 residues. Germline V lookup: CDR1 MNHEY, CDR2 SVGAGI. V was clipped by 4 bases and J by 2 bases; unmatched bases: 1. The record originates from a study of blood T cell repertoires in COVID-19. The sequencing input was peripheral blood. This chain connects TRBV6-5 to TRBJ1-5, with 8 bases identical to TRBD1. The receptor was isolated from a human donor in a cohort sampled during active COVID-19. The chain's CDR3 is CASSLDRGNQPQHF. The CDR3 nucleotides are TGTGCCAGCAGTTTGGACAGGGGCAATCAGCCCCAGCATTTT.